This T cell receptor (beta chain) was recovered during a study of blood T cell repertoires in COVID-19 (dated by TCRdb to 2018 to 2021). With regard to the full study: Samples covering the acute and convalescent phases of COVID-19 were provided by collaborators in the United States, Italy and Spain. The material from the prospective study consisted of cDNA or gDNA derived from T cells, B-cell-depleted T cells, or PBMCs. Deeply sampled blood TCRbeta repertoires from subjects exposed to, actively infected with, or recovered from COVID-19 were included in the dataset. The repertoires were released in a freely available public database meant as a resource for research on the immune response to SARS-CoV-2. The samples were drawn from two sources: the first 160 participants of the ongoing ImmuneRACE study, and 1,000 to 1,500 subjects contributed by 6 global collaborators. Sample metadata almost always included a de-identified subject ID, COVID-19 status, age in years and sex. HLA class I and class II types, where available, came from metadata supplied by the sample provider rather than from assay-based typing.

To note about this clone: The clone's antigen remains unknown. No quality values exist for individual bases; no much larger clone is one base distant.

Broader findings and caveats from the paper: How much clinical and demographic metadata was included differed by source and by participant, and the metadata was provided uncurated.

The immunoSEQ Assay, a bias-controlled multiplex PCR, was used to amplify TCRbeta CDR3 regions from genomic DNA. The study's processing was this. The number of nucleated cells in each sample was estimated from the amplification of reference gene primers within the assay. To quantify the absolute abundance of each unique TCRbeta CDR3 rearrangement, sequence reads were collapsed and filtered. For each sample, productive Simpson clonality was calculated by taking the square root of Simpson's diversity index across productive rearrangements. The table comes from immuneACCESS by way of TCRdb, which keeps in-frame sequences with V and J called. Part of the clones is missing from these tables; in studies checked, under half for an unresolved V gene and the rest for unknown reasons. The V and J calls and the clone size are those of that table, but D and trimming were determined from the DNA. The sample yields 150,000 or so clones; approximately 83% were counted once. The ten largest clones add up to less than 30% of the sample.

Collaborating institutions collected whole blood in K2EDTA tubes following their own protocols. Collaborator samples were shipped for TCRbeta analysis as frozen whole blood, isolated PBMCs, or DNA extracted from either sample type. V was cut back by 5 bases and J by 3 bases, leaving a gap of 11 bases between them. Looking up the germline V gene yields CDR1 MNHEY and CDR2 SVGAGI. CDR3 length: 14 amino acids, cysteine to phenylalanine. Only the CDR3 portion is preserved as DNA: 42 bases, with reading frame beginning at the first base. Sequencing was performed on peripheral blood. Recombination linked TRBV6-5 to TRBJ1-5; a tentative D call is TRBD1 (5 bases match). This TCR was sampled from a woman aged 55-69 years with acute or convalescent COVID-19. This receptor carries the CDR3 CASSLDSINQPQHF. The DNA is TGTGCCAGCAGTCTAGACAGTATCAATCAGCCCCAGCATTTT.